This T cell receptor beta chain was sequenced for a study of OX40 agonist ivuxolimab in advanced cancers. About the study: Ivuxolimab, which is an agonistic anti-OX40 (CD134) antibody, was administered to the patients.

V was pared by 5 bases and J by 7 bases, with 17 bases between. CDR3 length equals 14 residues. CDR1 is SEHNR and CDR2 is FQNEAQ in the germline V gene (reference sequence). Profiling relied on immunoSEQ multiplex PCR, and the TCRdb table lists in-frame clones only, not all of them. The sample consists of about 78,000 clones, 84% of them appearing once. V usage is TRBV7-9 and J usage is TRBJ1-1, with D maybe TRBD1 (6 bases). This sequence was found in an adult with an advanced solid tumor such as melanoma, head and neck, liver or kidney cancer. The sequenced sample was CD4+ or CD8+ T cells sorted from blood, obtained in a trial of the OX40 agonist ivuxolimab. DNA of the CDR3: TGTGCCAGCAGCCCCCTCGACAGGCGCGATGAAGCTTTCTTT. This gives the protein CASSPLDRRDEAFF.